The 3 T cell receptor beta chains below all came from one sample that was sequenced in a study of T cells in localized non-small cell lung cancer (dated by TCRdb to about 2020). The library was generated by the immunoSEQ multiplex PCR assay. Drawn from immuneACCESS, this table holds only the in-frame rearrangements with V and J called that TCRdb kept. Clones are partly lost; checked studies trace under half to an unresolved V gene and leave the rest unexplained. The sample contains more than 15,000 clones, roughly 90% of them found a single time. The ten largest account for over 7.5% of the sample. The sequencing here drew on peripheral blood, taken before any cancer treatment. The receptors derive from a man aged 40-75 years with stage I lung adenocarcinoma.

The chain combines TRBV2 with TRBJ1-3; D is unresolved. CDR3 length: 13 amino acids. The germline V gene has CDR1 SNHLY and CDR2 FYNNEI. Trimming took 9 bases from V and 0 from J, leaving 9 bases between them. The CDR3 protein is CARRLTSGNTIYF. The CDR3 DNA reads as TGTGCCAGAAGGCTGACCTCTGGAAACACCATATATTTT.

The rearrangement links TRBV19 to TRBJ1-4, with 12 bases that match TRBD1. The germline V gene encodes CDR1 LNHDA and CDR2 SQIVND (reference sequence). The CDR3 length is 14 residues. J lost 7 bases, V lost 8 bases, and 5 bases had no gene match. CDR3 coding DNA: TGTGCCAGTGACCCGGGACAGGGGGCTGAAAAACTGTTTTTT. Protein sequence: CASDPGQGAEKLFF.

V and J are TRBV11-2 and TRBJ2-3; D unresolved. Germline V gene lookup returns CDR1 SGHAT and CDR2 FQNNGV. The CDR3 is 13 amino acids. Trimming pared 1 base from V and 9 bases from J, leaving 11 bases between. The CDR3 bases are TGTGCCAGCAGCTTAGGACCCCTGTTAACGCAGTATTTT. Protein product: CASSLGPLLTQYF.